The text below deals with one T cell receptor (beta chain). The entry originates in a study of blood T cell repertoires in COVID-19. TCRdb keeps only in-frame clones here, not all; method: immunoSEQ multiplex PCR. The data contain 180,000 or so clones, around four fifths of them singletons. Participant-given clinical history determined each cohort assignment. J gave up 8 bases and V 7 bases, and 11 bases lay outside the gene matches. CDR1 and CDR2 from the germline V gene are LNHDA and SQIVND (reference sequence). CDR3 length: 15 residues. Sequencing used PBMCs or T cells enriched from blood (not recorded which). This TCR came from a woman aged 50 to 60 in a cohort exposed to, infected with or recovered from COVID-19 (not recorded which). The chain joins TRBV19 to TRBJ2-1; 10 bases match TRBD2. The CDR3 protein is CASTFLAGAVDEQFF. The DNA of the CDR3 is TGTGCCAGTACGTTCCTAGCGGGGGCGGTCGATGAGCAGTTCTTC.